Following are 17 T cell receptor beta chains from one sample sequenced in a study of control samples from healthy donors and cancer patients (TCRdb year 2020). The library was produced with the immunoSEQ multiplex PCR assay. In its TCRdb copy, this immuneACCESS table keeps in-frame sequences only and misses some clones. Where compared with another copy, unresolved V genes explain less than half of these, and the others have no known cause. The sample profile shows about 130,000 clones; approximately 84% of them were found once. Around 1.7% of the sample is in the top ten clones. Sequenced material: blood. Receptors were obtained from a man younger than 30 in good health.

The V call is TRBV7-6, the J call TRBJ2-1; TRBD2 matches 10 bases. This CDR3 spans 16 amino acids. CDR1 and CDR2 from the germline V gene are SGHVS and FNYEAQ. V dropped 1 base and J dropped 8; count of bases not matched to a gene: 8. Here the CDR3 DNA reads TGTGCCAGCAGCTTAGGGCTAGCGGGAGTAATATATGAGCAGTTCTTC. It yields the protein CASSLGLAGVIYEQFF.

The chain couples TRBV28 to TRBJ1-5; D is unclear. The CDR3 has 16 amino acids. V was shortened by 7 bases and J by 2 bases, with 18 bases between the two germline ends. Germline CDR1 and CDR2: MDHEN and SYDVKM. CDR3 nucleotides: TGTGCCAGCACGGCTAGTACAGTTACTGGCAATCAGCCCCAGCATTTT. Protein product: CASTASTVTGNQPQHF.

The chain carries TRBV2 and TRBJ1-5; the D is unclear. Germline V gene data show CDR1 as SNHLY and CDR2 as FYNNEI. V was shortened by 3 bases and J by 3 bases, with 6 bases between the two germline ends. There are 13 residues in the CDR3. The DNA for the CDR3 is TGTGCCAGCAGTGACAGCTACAATCAGCCCCAGCATTTT. Its translation: CASSDSYNQPQHF. Looking up the rest from reference TRBV2 and TRBJ1-5 gives the full variable domain: EPEVTQTPSHQVTQMGQEVILRCVPISNHLYFYWYRQILGQKVEFLVSFYNNEISEKSEIFDDQFSVERPDGSNFTLKIRSTKLEDSAMYFCASSDSYNQPQHFGDGTRLSIL.

The chain carries TRBV11-3 and TRBJ2-1; unclear D gene. Germline V CDR1 and CDR2: SGHNT, YENEEA. V lost 0 bases and J lost 8, with 5 bases in between. This CDR3 is 12 amino acids long. The chain's CDR3 is CASSLDRDEQFF. The DNA of the CDR3 is TGTGCCAGCAGCTTAGATAGGGATGAGCAGTTCTTC.

The CDR3 loop is CASSSKEGPRSYNEQFF. CDR3 nucleotide sequence: TGTGCCAGTAGTTCCAAAGAGGGGCCCCGCTCCTACAATGAGCAGTTCTTC. The chain uses TRBV19 and TRBJ2-1; D tentatively reads TRBD1 or TRBD2 (5 bases each). The CDR3 loop spans 17 amino acids. Trimming removed 5 bases from V and 0 bases from J, with 17 bases in between. Germline-derived CDR1 and CDR2 are LNHDA and SQIVND (reference sequence).

This chain joins TRBV19 and TRBJ1-3, with 7 bases lining up with TRBD1. The germline V gene has CDR1 LNHDA and CDR2 SQIVND (reference sequence). V lost 2 bases to trimming and J lost 4 bases; unmatched junction nucleotides: 5. CDR3 length equals 15 residues. The CDR3 loop reads CASSILRGLGNTIYF. The CDR3 DNA reads as TGTGCCAGTAGTATACTTAGGGGGCTCGGAAACACCATATATTTT.

This clone was seen only once. V gene TRBV2 combines with J gene TRBJ2-1; TRBD2 agrees at 7 bases. Trimming removed 6 bases from V and 9 bases from J; junction bases left unmatched: 11. This CDR3 is 14 amino acids long. Looked up from germline, CDR1 is SNHLY and CDR2 is FYNNEI. The CDR3 DNA reads TGTGCCAGCAGCGGCCGGACTAGTTGGGGTGAGCAGTTCTTC. Translating gives CASSGRTSWGEQFF. Using reference TRBV2 and TRBJ2-1 for the parts outside the CDR3, the full variable domain is EPEVTQTPSHQVTQMGQEVILRCVPISNHLYFYWYRQILGQKVEFLVSFYNNEISEKSEIFDDQFSVERPDGSNFTLKIRSTKLEDSAMYFCASSGRTSWGEQFFGPGTRLTVL.

The chain is built from TRBV24-1 and TRBJ2-3, with D hard to call. Looked up from germline, CDR1 is KGHDR and CDR2 is SFDVKD. CDR3 size: 12 residues. Trimming removed 4 bases from V and 9 bases from J, with 10 bases in between. CDR3 nucleotides: TGTGCCACCAGTGAGGGCCCTCGGACGCAGTATTTT. Its translation is CATSEGPRTQYF.

CDR3 in amino acids: CASSHLYRSHNEQFF. The CDR3 nucleotides read TGTGCCAGCAGCCACTTGTACAGGTCCCACAATGAGCAGTTCTTC. The chain is built from TRBV5-6 and TRBJ2-1, with a weak D call TRBD1 (5 bases). The ends were cut back, 4 bases at V and 5 bases at J, with 16 bases in the middle. This CDR3 has 15 residues. Germline V gene data show CDR1 as SGHDT and CDR2 as YYEEEE.

Only a few counts were recorded for this clone. The chain joins TRBV11-2 to TRBJ1-5; 7 bases fit TRBD1. There are 14 residues in the CDR3. Germline V gene data show CDR1 as SGHAT and CDR2 as FQNNGV. Trimming cost V 8 bases and J 3 bases; bases outside gene matches: 7. Here the CDR3 reads CASGRDRYNQPQHF. For the CDR3, the DNA is TGTGCCAGCGGCCGGGACAGATACAATCAGCCCCAGCATTTT.

This rearrangement joins TRBV10-1 to TRBJ2-7, with TRBD1 matching over 7 bases. The CDR3 is 13 amino acids. Germline-derived CDR1 and CDR2 are WNHNN and SYGVQD (reference sequence). V trimming: 4 bases; J trimming: 5 bases; junction bases outside the gene matches: 5. The DNA for the CDR3 is TGCGCCAGCAGTGTTAACAGGGGCAACGAGCAGTACTTC. Translating it yields CASSVNRGNEQYF.

The rearrangement joins TRBV28 to TRBJ1-2; the D is unclear. The CDR3 spans 12 residues. The V end lost 11 bases, the J end lost 6 bases, and 16 bases lay between the germline ends. Per the germline V gene, CDR1 is MDHEN and CDR2 is SYDVKM. CDR3 in DNA: TGTGCCTACGGCCAACGGGAACATGGCTACACCTTC. This gives the protein CAYGQREHGYTF.

The chain carries TRBV20-1 and TRBJ1-1; D gene uncertain. In germline, CDR1 is DFQATT, CDR2 SNEGSKA (reference sequence). V gave up 5 bases and J gave up 10 bases, with 14 bases separating them. This CDR3 is 11 amino acids long. The CDR3 protein is CSASTRTRAFF. The CDR3 bases are TGCAGTGCTTCTACCCGTACCAGAGCTTTCTTT.

The chain is built from TRBV2 and TRBJ1-2; D not certain. V lost 1 base, J lost 1 base, and 7 bases lay in between. CDR1 and CDR2 (germline): SNHLY, FYNNEI. There are 14 residues in the CDR3. The CDR3 coding sequence is TGTGCCAGCAGTGAAGTGGCGGGTAACTATGGCTACACCTTC. Its protein product is CASSEVAGNYGYTF.

The chain uses TRBV5-8 and TRBJ1-5; possible D gene TRBD1, 5 bases. Per germline, CDR1 SGHTS and CDR2 YDEGEE. The CDR3 is 17 residues long. The ends were cut back, 0 bases at V and 4 bases at J, with 17 bases in the middle. The CDR3 loop is CASSLEGHYRKNQPQHF. As DNA, the CDR3 is TGTGCCAGCAGCTTGGAGGGGCACTACAGGAAAAATCAGCCCCAGCATTTT.

This rearrangement joins TRBV27 to TRBJ2-5, with D perhaps assigned TRBD1 or TRBD2 (5 bases each). This CDR3 has 14 amino acids. CDR1 is MNHEY and CDR2 is SMNVEV in the germline V gene (reference sequence). Trimming shortened V by 3 bases and J by 4 bases, and 12 bases separated the two germline ends. The CDR3 spells CASSFGAEGETQYF. In nucleotides, the CDR3 is TGTGCCAGCAGTTTTGGGGCCGAGGGAGAGACCCAGTACTTC.

The J gene is TRBJ2-2, the V gene TRBV24-1; 11 bases align to TRBD1. The V gene's germline CDR1 is KGHDR and CDR2 SFDVKD. The V segment lost 9 bases and the J segment 8 bases; nucleotides outside the gene matches: 4. This CDR3 is 13 amino acids long. CDR3 nucleotide sequence: TGTGCCACCCTAGGACAGGGGGCAGGGGAGCTGTTTTTT. This encodes CATLGQGAGELFF.